These T cell receptor beta chains were read from a single sample in a study of shared clonotypes between healthy human individuals. Using immunoSEQ multiplex PCR, the repertoire was profiled, and TCRdb retains in-frame clones only, with some absent. The top ten hold 0.55% to 0.7% of the sample, which has over 850,000 clones, 70% to 80% seen once. The source material was memory CD4+ T cells from PBMCs. Receptors were obtained from a man aged 18 to 30 in good health. Some clones in this sample may be carry-over from other donors' samples. Each CDR3 is given with its conserved first and last residue. A D gene is named only where the DNA matches it firmly. Rows may omit the clone size; those that give it use once, few, many or a size class.

CDR3 protein | CDR3 DNA | J gene | V gene | D gene | clone size
CASSQAPPGGSGYTF | TGCGCCAGCAGCCAAGCCCCGCCCGGAGGGTCCGGCTACACCTTC | TRBJ1-2 | TRBV4-1 | NA | NA
CASSVRGWNSPLHF | TGTGCCAGCAGCGTACGGGGGTGGAATTCACCCCTCCACTTT | TRBJ1-6 | TRBV9 | NA | NA
CASRAGTGGFDTF | TGTGCCAGCAGGGCCGGGACAGGGGGCTTCGACACCTTC | TRBJ1-2 | TRBV6-5 | TRBD1 | NA
CSVERRLAGYTDTQYF | TGCAGCGTTGAACGTCGCTTAGCGGGCTACACAGATACGCAGTATTTT | TRBJ2-3 | TRBV29-1 | TRBD2 | NA
CASLQGWTTEAFF | TGTGCCAGCTTACAGGGATGGACCACTGAAGCTTTCTTT | TRBJ1-1 | TRBV2 | NA | few
CASSLGGGGNNEQFF | TGTGCCAGCAGTTTGGGGGGCGGCGGGAACAATGAGCAGTTCTTC | TRBJ2-1 | TRBV28 | NA | NA
CASSPNIGQGGNQPQHF | TGTGCCAGCTCACCGAATATAGGACAGGGAGGCAATCAGCCCCAGCATTTT | TRBJ1-5 | TRBV18 | TRBD1 | NA
CASSQDLWSGYTF | TGCGCCAGCAGTCAAGACCTTTGGAGTGGCTACACCTTC | TRBJ1-2 | TRBV4-3 | NA | NA
CASSYPRTGGGTEAFF | TGTGCCAGCAGTTACCCACGGACAGGGGGCGGCACTGAAGCTTTCTTT | TRBJ1-1 | TRBV6-5 | TRBD1 | NA
CASSGGLAGPSYEQYF | TGCGCCAGCAGCGGGGGACTAGCGGGACCATCTTACGAGCAGTACTTC | TRBJ2-7 | TRBV5-1 | TRBD2 | NA
CASSPTVWSNQPQHF | TGTGCCAGCAGTCCGACGGTATGGAGCAATCAGCCCCAGCATTTT | TRBJ1-5 | TRBV27 | NA | NA
CASSGNSAYEQYF | TGTGCCAGCAGTGGAAATAGTGCCTACGAGCAGTACTTC | TRBJ2-7 | TRBV25-1 | NA | NA
CASTWRLNGSYEQYF | TGTGCCAGTACTTGGCGACTCAACGGTTCCTACGAGCAGTACTTC | TRBJ2-7 | TRBV19 | NA | NA
CASSPGIGYGYTF | TGTGCCAGCAGCCCAGGGATAGGCTATGGCTACACCTTC | TRBJ1-2 | TRBV7-2 | NA | once
CASSPVTAATNEKLFF | TGTGCCAGCTCACCAGTCACAGCCGCAACTAATGAAAAACTGTTTTTT | TRBJ1-4 | TRBV18 | NA | NA
CALGPGARLNTEAFF | TGTGCACTGGGGCCAGGGGCCCGGCTGAACACTGAAGCTTTCTTT | TRBJ1-1 | TRBV30 | NA | once
CASSYSSGREFF | TGTGCCAGCAGCTACTCTAGCGGGAGAGAGTTCTTC | TRBJ2-1 | TRBV6-5 | TRBD2 | NA
CASSLTGGLTGELFF | TGTGCCAGCAGCTTGACAGGGGGCCTCACCGGGGAGCTGTTTTTT | TRBJ2-2 | TRBV5-8 | TRBD1 | once
CASIPGQGQFSGANVLTF | TGTGCCAGCATTCCGGGACAGGGCCAGTTCTCTGGGGCCAACGTCCTGACTTTC | TRBJ2-6 | TRBV28 | TRBD1 | NA
CASSPGGSLTEAFF | TGTGCCAGCAGCCCCGGGGGATCCCTTACTGAAGCTTTCTTT | TRBJ1-1 | TRBV7-2 | NA | NA
CASSELGSEYGYTF | TGTGCCAGCAGTGAACTCGGCAGCGAGTATGGCTACACCTTC | TRBJ1-2 | TRBV6-1 | NA | NA
CASSETGKFSTDTQYF | TGTGCCAGCAGCGAGACAGGGAAATTTAGCACAGATACGCAGTATTTT | TRBJ2-3 | TRBV5-6 | TRBD1 | NA
CASSFSQSVYGYTF | TGTGCCAGCAGTTTTTCACAGTCCGTCTATGGCTACACCTTC | TRBJ1-2 | TRBV28 | NA | NA
CASSTLTSGRLTGELFF | TGTGCCAGCAGCACCCTGACTAGCGGGAGGTTAACCGGGGAGCTGTTTTTT | TRBJ2-2 | TRBV5-5 | TRBD2 | many
CASSEPGVAQYF | TGCGCCAGCAGTGAGCCAGGGGTAGCGCAGTATTTT | TRBJ2-3 | TRBV10-1 | NA | NA
CASSSGQGINQPQHF | TGTGCCAGCAGTTCGGGACAGGGAATCAATCAGCCCCAGCATTTT | TRBJ1-5 | TRBV28 | TRBD1 | NA
CASSLSTAGQPQHF | TGTGCCAGCAGCTTAAGCACCGCTGGACAGCCCCAGCATTTT | TRBJ1-5 | TRBV7-9 | NA | NA
CATRDGVQVDTQYF | TGTGCCACCAGAGATGGGGTGCAGGTAGATACGCAGTATTTT | TRBJ2-3 | TRBV15 | NA | NA
CASSPPADGNGYTF | TGTGCCAGCTCACCACCGGCAGACGGGAATGGCTACACCTTC | TRBJ1-2 | TRBV18 | NA | NA
CASSYRLAGLTDTQYF | TGTGCCAGCAGTTACCGGCTAGCGGGACTAACAGATACGCAGTATTTT | TRBJ2-3 | TRBV6-5 | TRBD2 | NA
CAWTGEGDEKLFF | TGTGCCTGGACGGGGGAAGGGGATGAAAAACTGTTTTTT | TRBJ1-4 | TRBV30 | NA | NA
CASSLGIGQYSNQPQHF | TGTGCCAGCAGCTTAGGTATTGGGCAGTATAGCAATCAGCCCCAGCATTTT | TRBJ1-5 | TRBV7-9 | NA | NA
CASSMGAGTPALFDGYTF | TGTGCCAGTAGTATGGGGGCCGGGACGCCAGCTTTATTCGATGGCTACACCTTC | TRBJ1-2 | TRBV19 | NA | many
CASKQEYEQYF | TGTGCCAGCAAACAGGAATACGAGCAGTACTTC | TRBJ2-7 | TRBV18 | NA | NA
CASSRGVYSNQPQHF | TGTGCCAGTAGTAGGGGGGTTTACAGCAATCAGCCCCAGCATTTT | TRBJ1-5 | TRBV19 | NA | once
CASSPWTGNYEQYF | TGTGCCAGCAGTCCCTGGACAGGGAACTACGAGCAGTACTTC | TRBJ2-7 | TRBV28 | TRBD1 | once
CASSFWDGSYEQYF | TGCGCCAGCAGCTTTTGGGACGGAAGCTACGAGCAGTACTTC | TRBJ2-7 | TRBV5-1 | NA | few
CATTLGTGGTEAFF | TGTGCCACAACCTTGGGGACAGGGGGCACTGAAGCTTTCTTT | TRBJ1-1 | TRBV6-1 | TRBD1 | NA
CASSGVGVAEAFF | TGTGCCAGTAGTGGAGTCGGCGTCGCTGAAGCTTTCTTT | TRBJ1-1 | TRBV19 | NA | NA
CASSGPGGLPLTF | TGTGCCAGTTCGGGTCCAGGTGGGCTACCTCTGACATTT | TRBJ2-3 | TRBV28 | NA | NA
CSVVRGGMDTQYF | TGCAGCGTTGTTCGGGGGGGTATGGATACGCAGTATTTT | TRBJ2-3 | TRBV29-1 | TRBD2 | NA